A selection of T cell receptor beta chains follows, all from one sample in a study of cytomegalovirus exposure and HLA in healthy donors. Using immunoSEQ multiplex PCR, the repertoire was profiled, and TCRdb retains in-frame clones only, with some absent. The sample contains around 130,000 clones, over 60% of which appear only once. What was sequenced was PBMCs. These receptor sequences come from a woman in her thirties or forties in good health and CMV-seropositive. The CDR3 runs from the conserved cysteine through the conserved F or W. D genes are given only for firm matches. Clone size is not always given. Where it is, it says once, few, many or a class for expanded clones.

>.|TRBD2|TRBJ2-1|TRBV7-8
CASSLIPGLAESSYNEQFF
TGTGCCAGCAGCTTAATTCCGGGACTAGCGGAGAGCTCCTACAATGAGCAGTTCTTC
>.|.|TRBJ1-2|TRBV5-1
CASSLESGYGYTF
TGCGCCAGCAGCTTGGAATCGGGCTATGGCTACACCTTC
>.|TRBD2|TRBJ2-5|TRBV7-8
CASSTTSGRAWETQYF
TGTGCCAGCAGCACCACGAGCGGGAGGGCCTGGGAGACCCAGTACTTC
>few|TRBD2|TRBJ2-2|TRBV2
CASSARLAGGSGELFF
TGTGCCAGCAGTGCCCGACTAGCGGGCGGATCCGGGGAGCTGTTTTTT
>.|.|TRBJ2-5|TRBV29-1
CSVEARGYQETQYF
TGCAGCGTTGAGGCGCGAGGGTACCAAGAGACCCAGTACTTC
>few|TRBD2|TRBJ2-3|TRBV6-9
CAERDGSTDTQYF
TGTGCCGAGCGGGATGGTAGCACAGATACGCAGTATTTT
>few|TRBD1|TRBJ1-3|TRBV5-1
CASSPGQGSSGNTIYF
TGCGCCAGTAGCCCGGGACAGGGGTCCTCTGGAAACACCATATATTTT
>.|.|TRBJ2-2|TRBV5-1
CASSLVPGAGELFF
TGCGCCAGCAGCTTGGTCCCCGGGGCCGGGGAGCTGTTTTTT
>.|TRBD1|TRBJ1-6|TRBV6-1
CASKGQGALSPLHF
TGTGCCAGCAAGGGACAGGGGGCGCTTTCACCCCTCCACTTT
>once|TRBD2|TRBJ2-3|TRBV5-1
CASSLRLAGSADTQYF
TGCGCCAGCAGCTTGCGACTAGCGGGGAGCGCAGATACGCAGTATTTT
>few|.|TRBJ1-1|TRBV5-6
CASSLRGPEAFF
TGTGCCAGCAGCTTGAGGGGCCCTGAAGCTTTCTTT
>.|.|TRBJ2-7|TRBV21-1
CASSTNGLAGAYEQYF
TGTGCCAGCAGCACTAACGGGCTAGCGGGGGCCTACGAGCAGTACTTC
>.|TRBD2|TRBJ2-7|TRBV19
CASSIEAGASYEQYF
TGTGCCAGTAGTATAGAAGCGGGAGCATCCTACGAGCAGTACTTC
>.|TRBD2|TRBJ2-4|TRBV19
CAAGGGGKNIQYF
TGTGCCGCCGGCGGGGGGGGCAAAAACATTCAGTACTTC
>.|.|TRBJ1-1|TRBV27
CASSFSGQGTEAFF
TGTGCCAGCAGTTTTTCAGGGCAGGGCACTGAAGCTTTCTTT